These T cell receptor beta chains were read from a single sample in a study of shared clonotypes between healthy human individuals. Using immunoSEQ multiplex PCR, the repertoire was profiled, and TCRdb retains in-frame clones only, with some absent. The sample shows 2 million to 2.5 million clones, around 90% of them seen only once. Source material: naive CD4+ T cells from PBMCs. The receptors were gathered from a man younger than 35 in good health. Some clones in this sample may be carry-over from other donors' samples. The CDR3 runs from the conserved cysteine through the conserved F or W. D genes are given only for firm matches. Rows give clone size only sometimes, using once, few, many, or a class for an expanded clone.

D gene	V gene	J gene	clone size	CDR3 protein	CDR3 DNA
TRBD1	TRBV11-3	TRBJ2-1	-	CASSRRTGGFNEQFF	TGTGCCAGCAGCCGCCGGACAGGGGGTTTCAATGAGCAGTTCTTC
-	TRBV2	TRBJ1-4	-	CATKNGQTEKLFF	TGTGCCACCAAAAATGGACAGACTGAAAAACTGTTTTTT
-	TRBV9	TRBJ2-7	-	CASSVGGQGSYEQYF	TGTGCCAGCAGCGTAGGAGGCCAGGGAAGTTACGAGCAGTACTTC
TRBD1	TRBV6-6	TRBJ2-2	-	CASGPGQGTGELFF	TGTGCCAGCGGACCGGGACAGGGAACCGGGGAGCTGTTTTTT
TRBD1	TRBV29-1	TRBJ1-3	-	CSVTGQGLSGNTIYF	TGCAGCGTTACGGGACAGGGCCTCTCTGGAAACACCATATATTTT
-	TRBV6-5	TRBJ2-6	-	CASSIAGANVLTF	TGTGCCAGCAGTATAGCTGGGGCCAACGTCCTGACTTTC
TRBD1	TRBV5-1	TRBJ1-1	-	CASSLASGTGVGTEAFF	TGCGCCAGCAGCTTGGCCTCTGGGACAGGGGTCGGCACTGAAGCTTTCTTT
-	TRBV6-5	TRBJ2-7	-	CASSQNYEQYF	TGTGCCAGCAGTCAGAACTACGAGCAGTACTTC
-	TRBV5-1	TRBJ1-1	few	CASSLTGPNTEAFF	TGCGCCAGCAGCTTAACAGGGCCAAACACTGAAGCTTTCTTT
-	TRBV11-2	TRBJ2-3	-	CASSFPGPTQYF	TGTGCCAGCAGCTTTCCGGGACCTACGCAGTATTTT
TRBD1	TRBV5-1	TRBJ2-2	-	CASRRDLGDREVTGELFF	TGCGCCAGCAGACGAGACCTGGGGGACAGGGAAGTCACCGGGGAGCTGTTTTTT
-	TRBV10-3	TRBJ1-4	-	CAISEFDSTNEKLFF	TGTGCCATCAGTGAATTCGACTCAACTAATGAAAAACTGTTTTTT
TRBD2	TRBV15	TRBJ2-1	once	CATSRVSSGRRGEQFF	TGTGCCACCAGCAGAGTTTCTAGCGGGAGGAGGGGCGAGCAGTTCTTC
-	TRBV29-1	TRBJ1-1	once	CSVASSLNTEAFF	TGCAGCGTTGCTTCCTCCTTGAACACTGAAGCTTTCTTT
TRBD1	TRBV7-2	TRBJ2-5	-	CASSLRQGEWETQYF	TGTGCCAGCAGCTTAAGGCAGGGGGAATGGGAGACCCAGTACTTC
-	TRBV9	TRBJ2-3	once	CASAQGPDTQYF	TGTGCCAGCGCCCAGGGGCCAGATACGCAGTATTTT
TRBD1	TRBV5-4	TRBJ1-1	-	CASSSPGQGAIEAFF	TGTGCCAGCAGCAGCCCGGGACAGGGGGCGATTGAAGCTTTCTTT
TRBD2	TRBV5-1	TRBJ2-2	once	CASSLSWREGLFTGELFF	TGCGCCAGCAGCTTGAGTTGGCGGGAGGGTCTTTTCACCGGGGAGCTGTTTTTT
-	TRBV2	TRBJ2-7	once	CASTPQLSYEQYF	TGTGCCAGCACCCCACAGCTCTCCTACGAGCAGTACTTC
-	TRBV7-6	TRBJ2-7	-	CASSLVGGGSYEQYF	TGTGCCAGCAGCTTGGTGGGCGGAGGCTCCTACGAGCAGTACTTC
-	TRBV19	TRBJ2-2	-	CASTIGDNTGELFF	TGTGCCAGTACCATCGGAGACAACACCGGGGAGCTGTTTTTT
-	TRBV4-3	TRBJ2-7	-	CASSQVSAGQLHEQYF	TGCGCCAGCAGCCAAGTTTCAGCGGGACAACTCCACGAGCAGTACTTC
-	TRBV29-1	TRBJ2-7	-	CSVCESSYEQYF	TGCAGCGTTTGCGAGAGCTCCTACGAGCAGTACTTC
-	TRBV7-6	TRBJ2-1	-	CASSLSPGDEQFF	TGTGCCAGCAGCTTATCCCCCGGGGATGAGCAGTTCTTC
-	TRBV9	TRBJ2-2	-	CASSVYQTGELFF	TGTGCCAGCAGCGTATACCAAACCGGGGAGCTGTTTTTT
TRBD1	TRBV18	TRBJ1-2	-	CASSPGTGVLGYTF	TGTGCCAGCTCACCGGGGACAGGGGTATTAGGCTACACCTTC
-	TRBV29-1	TRBJ2-3	-	CSVGVLGVSDTQYF	TGCAGCGTTGGGGTTTTAGGGGTCAGCGATACGCAGTATTTT
TRBD1	TRBV6-6	TRBJ2-7	once	CASSYYGTGPYEQYF	TGTGCCAGCAGTTACTACGGGACAGGGCCCTACGAGCAGTACTTC
-	TRBV5-1	TRBJ1-1	-	CASKYRENTEAFF	TGCGCCAGCAAGTACAGAGAGAACACTGAAGCTTTCTTT
TRBD1	TRBV18	TRBJ1-4	-	CASSPTFLSGTAKEKLFF	TGTGCCAGCTCTCCGACCTTCCTCTCCGGGACAGCAAAGGAAAAACTGTTTTTT
-	TRBV28	TRBJ1-5	once	CASRINSGQFSNQPQHF	TGTGCCAGCAGAATAAACTCGGGGCAGTTTAGCAATCAGCCCCAGCATTTT
-	TRBV13	TRBJ1-4	-	CASSSLTGTNEKLFF	TGTGCCAGCAGCTCGTTGACTGGAACCAATGAAAAACTGTTTTTT
TRBD2	TRBV27	TRBJ2-7	-	CASSRIAGPNYEQYF	TGTGCCAGCAGTAGGATAGCGGGCCCCAACTACGAGCAGTACTTC
TRBD2	TRBV6-5	TRBJ2-2	-	CASSYEAGGFTGELFF	TGTGCCAGCAGTTACGAGGCGGGAGGGTTCACCGGGGAGCTGTTTTTT
-	TRBV14	TRBJ2-7	-	CASSQDWLRRQYF	TGTGCCAGCAGCCAAGATTGGCTAAGGCGGCAGTACTTC
TRBD2	TRBV7-2	TRBJ2-5	-	CASSSIVPGLAGVETQYF	TGTGCCAGCAGCTCGATAGTCCCGGGACTAGCGGGAGTAGAGACCCAGTACTTC
TRBD2	TRBV18	TRBJ2-5	-	CASSPKTSGGQETQYF	TGTGCCAGCTCACCAAAGACTAGCGGGGGCCAAGAGACCCAGTACTTC
TRBD2	TRBV19	TRBJ2-7	-	CASSIRRYSGRNEQYF	TGTGCCAGTAGTATACGACGTTATAGCGGGAGGAACGAGCAGTACTTC
TRBD1	TRBV5-6	TRBJ2-7	-	CASSYYTGGAREQYF	TGTGCCAGCAGCTACTACACAGGGGGCGCGAGGGAGCAGTACTTC
-	TRBV29-1	TRBJ2-7	-	CSVEGQTYYEQYF	TGCAGCGTTGAAGGGCAGACATACTACGAGCAGTACTTC
-	TRBV15	TRBJ1-5	-	CATSRDSFREGFNQPQHF	TGTGCCACCAGCAGAGATAGTTTTCGGGAGGGATTCAATCAGCCCCAGCATTTT
-	TRBV6-1	TRBJ1-5	-	CASRGGNQPQHF	TGTGCCAGCAGGGGGGGCAATCAGCCCCAGCATTTT